This TCR beta chain was retrieved from a study of T cell responses to AZD1222 COVID-19 vaccine. Overall study results and limits: Most donors were white British, females outnumbered males, and clonal diversity was possibly underestimated.

Germline-derived CDR1 and CDR2 are MRHNA and SNTAGT. CDR3 size: 16 residues. V lost 3 bases and J lost 6; bases outside the gene matches: 9. Produced via immunoSEQ multiplex PCR; TCRdb's table is partial and in-frame only. The sample includes fewer than 110,000 clones, about nine tenths of them seen just once. To note about this clone: Its antigen is not known.

The sample consisted of peripheral blood, taken on day 0 of AZD1222 vaccination. The chain recombines TRBV6-4 with TRBJ1-2; 11 bases agree with TRBD1. The origin of this receptor is an adult in good health. CDR3 amino acids: CASSDHADRGLNGYTF. DNA of the CDR3: TGTGCCAGCAGTGATCATGCGGACAGGGGGCTGAATGGCTACACCTTC.